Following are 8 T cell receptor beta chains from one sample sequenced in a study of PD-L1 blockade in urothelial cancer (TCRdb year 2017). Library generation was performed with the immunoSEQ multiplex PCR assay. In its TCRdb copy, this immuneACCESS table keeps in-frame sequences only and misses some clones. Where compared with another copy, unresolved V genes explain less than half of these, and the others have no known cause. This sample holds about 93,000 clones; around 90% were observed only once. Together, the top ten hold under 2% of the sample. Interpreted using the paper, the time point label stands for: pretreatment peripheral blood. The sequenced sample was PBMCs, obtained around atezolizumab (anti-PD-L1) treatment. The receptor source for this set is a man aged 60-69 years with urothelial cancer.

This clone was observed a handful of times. Here the CDR3 reads CATLHSTDTEAFF. The CDR3 DNA reads as TGTGCCACCTTACACAGTACGGACACTGAAGCTTTCTTT. V and J are TRBV10-3 and TRBJ1-1, with D unresolved. V was shortened by 10 bases and J by 3 bases, with 15 bases between the two germline ends. Looked up from germline, CDR1 is ENHRY and CDR2 is SYGVKD. The CDR3 is 13 amino acids.

CDR3 protein: CASSEVGQVSGNTIYF. The DNA for the CDR3 is TGTGCCAGCAGTGAGGTGGGACAAGTCTCTGGAAACACCATATATTTT. V and J are TRBV2 and TRBJ1-3; D is possibly TRBD1 (6 bases). V lost 3 bases and J 0 bases, leaving 12 bases between the germline ends. The CDR3 spans 16 residues. CDR1 SNHLY and CDR2 FYNNEI come from the germline V gene.

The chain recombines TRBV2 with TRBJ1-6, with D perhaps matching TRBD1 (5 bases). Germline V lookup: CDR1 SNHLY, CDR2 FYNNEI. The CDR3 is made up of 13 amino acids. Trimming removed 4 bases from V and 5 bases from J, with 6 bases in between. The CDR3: CASSGRDNSPLHF. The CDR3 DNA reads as TGTGCCAGCAGTGGCAGGGATAATTCACCCCTCCACTTT. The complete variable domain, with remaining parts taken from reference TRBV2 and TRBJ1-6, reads EPEVTQTPSHQVTQMGQEVILRCVPISNHLYFYWYRQILGQKVEFLVSFYNNEISEKSEIFDDQFSVERPDGSNFTLKIRSTKLEDSAMYFCASSGRDNSPLHFGNGTRLTVT.

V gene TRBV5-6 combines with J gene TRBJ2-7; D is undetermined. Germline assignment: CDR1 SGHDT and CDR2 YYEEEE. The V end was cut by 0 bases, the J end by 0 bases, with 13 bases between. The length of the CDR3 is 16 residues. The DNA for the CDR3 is TGTGCCAGCAGCTTGGTAGCCAGAGGTCGCTCCTACGAGCAGTACTTC. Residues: CASSLVARGRSYEQYF.

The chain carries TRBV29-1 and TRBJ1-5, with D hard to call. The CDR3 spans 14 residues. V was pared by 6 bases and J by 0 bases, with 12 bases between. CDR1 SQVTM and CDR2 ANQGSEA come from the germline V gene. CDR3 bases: TGCAGCGTCCTTCTGGGGAGTAGCAATCAGCCCCAGCATTTT. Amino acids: CSVLLGSSNQPQHF.

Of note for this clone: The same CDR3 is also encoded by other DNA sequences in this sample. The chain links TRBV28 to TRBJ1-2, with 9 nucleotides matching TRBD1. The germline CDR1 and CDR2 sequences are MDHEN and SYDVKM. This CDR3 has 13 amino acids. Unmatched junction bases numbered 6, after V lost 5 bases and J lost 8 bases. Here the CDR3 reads CASSPGTGRGYTF. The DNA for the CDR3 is TGTGCCAGCAGTCCCGGGACAGGGAGAGGCTACACCTTC.

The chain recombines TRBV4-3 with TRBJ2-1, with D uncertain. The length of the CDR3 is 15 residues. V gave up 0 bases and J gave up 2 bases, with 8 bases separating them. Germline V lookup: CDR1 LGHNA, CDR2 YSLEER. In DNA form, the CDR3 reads TGCGCCAGCAGCCAAGAGAGCCCGACCTACAATGAGCAGTTCTTC. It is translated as CASSQESPTYNEQFF.

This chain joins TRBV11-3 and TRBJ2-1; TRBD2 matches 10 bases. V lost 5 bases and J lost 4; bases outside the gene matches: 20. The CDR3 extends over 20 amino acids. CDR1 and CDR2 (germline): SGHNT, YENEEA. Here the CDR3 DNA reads TGTGCCAGCAGCGCCAGCGGGGGGGCCTATGGCGGGAGGTATTACAATGAGCAGTTCTTC. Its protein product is CASSASGGAYGGRYYNEQFF.